Given below is one T cell receptor beta chain in context. This entry comes from a study of blood T cell repertoires in COVID-19. Whole-study context: Spain, Italy and the United States supplied samples that represented acute and convalescent COVID-19.

Germline-derived CDR1 and CDR2 are SGHRS and YFSETQ. Trimming shortened V by 4 bases and J by 6 bases, and 16 bases separated the two germline ends. The CDR3 sequence is 15 residues long. Seattle enrolled patients during active infection and tracked them longitudinally. Per the study methods: Using reference gene primer amplification, nucleated cell counts were estimated. Here immunoSEQ multiplex PCR was the method, and the copy in TCRdb shows in-frame clones only, minus some. V and J calls and clone size are those listed in that table; D and trimming were worked out from the DNA. The sample consists of some 130,000 clones, more than 90% of them appearing once.

This sequence was found in a man in his 60s with COVID-19, enrolled during active disease. The chain uses TRBV5-1 and TRBJ2-2, with a possible D match to TRBD1 (5 bases). Sequenced material: peripheral blood. This chain's CDR3 is CASSQGGRRPGELFF. The CDR3 DNA reads as TGCGCCAGCAGCCAGGGCGGCAGACGGCCCGGGGAGCTGTTTTTT. The whole variable domain, filled in from reference TRBV5-1 and TRBJ2-2, reads KAGVTQTPRYLIKTRGQQVTLSCSPISGHRSVSWYQQTPGQGLQFLFEYFSETQRNKGNFPGRFSGRQFSNSRSEMNVSTLELGDSALYLCASSQGGRRPGELFFGEGSRLTVL.